This T cell receptor (beta chain) comes out of a study of cytomegalovirus exposure and HLA in healthy donors. Overall study context: Both the 100 to 150 validation repertoires and the approximately 700 first-cohort repertoires used the same platform, as reported by a later analysis. Study conclusions and caveats: The majority of TCR sequences were rare, yet some public TCRs appeared in many donors.

Comments on this clone: Its target is unknown.

Sequenced by immunoSEQ multiplex PCR; TCRdb stores in-frame clones only, minus some. The table includes around 150,000 clones, 96% detected once. The sequenced sample was PBMCs. The receptor comes from a woman aged 18 to 35 in good health and CMV-seronegative.

CDR3 residues: CASSQDRGNEQFF. The DNA of the CDR3 is TGTGCCAGCTCCCAGGACAGGGGCAATGAGCAGTTCTTC. V gene TRBV18 combines with J gene TRBJ2-1; 9 nucleotides agree with TRBD1. V dropped 6 bases and J dropped 6; count of bases not matched to a gene: 3. Germline CDR1 reads KGHSH; CDR2 reads LQKENI. The CDR3 is 13 amino acids. Full variable domain (missing parts from reference TRBV18 and TRBJ2-1): NAGVMQNPRHLVRRRGQEARLRCSPMKGHSHVYWYRQLPEEGLKFMVYLQKENIIDESGMPKERFSAEFPKEGPSILRIQQVVRGDSAAYFCASSQDRGNEQFFGPGTRLTVL.